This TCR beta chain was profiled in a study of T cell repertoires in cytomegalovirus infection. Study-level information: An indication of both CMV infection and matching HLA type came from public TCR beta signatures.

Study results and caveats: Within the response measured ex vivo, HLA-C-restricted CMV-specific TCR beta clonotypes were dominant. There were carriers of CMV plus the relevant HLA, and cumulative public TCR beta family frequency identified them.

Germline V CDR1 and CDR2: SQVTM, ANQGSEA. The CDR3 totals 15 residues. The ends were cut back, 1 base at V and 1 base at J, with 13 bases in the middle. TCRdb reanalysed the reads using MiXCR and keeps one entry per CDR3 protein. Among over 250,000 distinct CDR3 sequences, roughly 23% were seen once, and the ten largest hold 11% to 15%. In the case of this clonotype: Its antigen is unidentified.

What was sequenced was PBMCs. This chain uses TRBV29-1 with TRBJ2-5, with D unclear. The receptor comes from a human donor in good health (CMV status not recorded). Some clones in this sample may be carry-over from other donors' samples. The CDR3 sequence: CSVEGAHRLQETQYF. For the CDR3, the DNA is TGCAGCGTTGAAGGTGCCCATCGGCTCCAAGAGACCCAGTACTTC.